This paragraph reports one T cell receptor (beta chain). Its antigen is not known. These data originate in a study of blood T cells in healthy people across ages. Overall study: Capturing about one barcoded beta molecule per two T cells was achieved by template switching.

CDR1 LGHDT and CDR2 YNNKEL come from the germline V gene (reference sequence). Trimming stripped 4 bases from V and 3 bases from J, with 22 bases between. CDR3 size: 17 residues. Then a second PCR, running roughly 6 to 11 cycles, was carried out with a sample-barcoded 5' primer and a J-beta primer mix. One entry per CDR3 protein, called by TCRdb with MiXCR from the 5' RACE reads. The sample lists approximately 490,000 distinct CDR3 sequences; around 24% were seen once. Findings and caveats of the study: Any changes in expanded clonotypes were possibly confounded, as donor CMV status remained unknown.

The data also belong to a second study, concerning T cells of mothers and their children. That study adds: The sample comes from nine or ten healthy Caucasian donors: mothers and children.

Sequenced sample: blood. The TCR comes from a boy aged 5-17 years in good health. The rearrangement links TRBV3-1 to TRBJ2-7; D is possibly TRBD2 (6 bases). CDR3 sequence (DNA): TGTGCCAGCAGCCTACGACGCGGGAACCTCAGAGACTACGAGCAGTACTTC. Encoded protein: CASSLRRGNLRDYEQYF.